This TCR beta chain came from a study of shared clonotypes between healthy human individuals. The donors were all Caucasian adults (living in Nashville, Tennessee). Per the germline V gene, CDR1 is SGHTA and CDR2 is FQGNSA. The V and J ends lost 5 bases and 0 bases respectively, with 15 bases between them. The CDR3 runs 16 residues. Overall study findings and caveats: Clonotype sharing among the donors was expected to vary with sequencing depth.

A word on this clone: Its antigen is as yet unknown.

Each replicate PCR on the sorted subsets used 200 to 250 ng DNA (around 31,000 T cell genomes). Assay used: immunoSEQ multiplex PCR; TCRdb lists only in-frame clones, some missing. Of millions of clones listed, more than 85% were seen once; the top ten hold 0.39%. The TCR was taken from a young man in good health. Some clones in this sample may be carry-over from other donors' samples. The V call is TRBV7-2, the J call TRBJ2-3; D unresolved. Sequencing used naive CD4+ T cells from PBMCs. The subset here: CD45RA+ positively selected. In DNA, the CDR3 is TGTGCCAGCAGCCATAGGATGGGGTTCAGCACAGATACGCAGTATTTT. It codes for CASSHRMGFSTDTQYF.